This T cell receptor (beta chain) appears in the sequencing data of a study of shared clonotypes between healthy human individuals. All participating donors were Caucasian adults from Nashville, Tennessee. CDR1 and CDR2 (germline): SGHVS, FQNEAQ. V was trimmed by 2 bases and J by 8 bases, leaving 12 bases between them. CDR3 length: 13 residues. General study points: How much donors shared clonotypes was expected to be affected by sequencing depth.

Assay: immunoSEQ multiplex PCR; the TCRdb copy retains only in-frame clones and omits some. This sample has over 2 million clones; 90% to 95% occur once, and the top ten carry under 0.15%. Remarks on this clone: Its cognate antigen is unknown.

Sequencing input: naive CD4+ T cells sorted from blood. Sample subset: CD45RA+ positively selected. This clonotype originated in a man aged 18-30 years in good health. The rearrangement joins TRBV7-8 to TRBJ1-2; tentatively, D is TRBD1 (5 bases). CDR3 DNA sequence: TGTGCCAGCAGCTTATCGGGGGGAAGCGGCTACACCTTC. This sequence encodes CASSLSGGSGYTF.